Listed here are 4 T cell receptor beta chains from one sample, sequenced in a study of regulatory T cells in long-lasting Graves disease. Both iRepertoire HTBI primers and Arm-PCR of CDR3 regions were used to build the TCR beta libraries. TCRdb passed the multiplex PCR reads through MiXCR, listing each CDR3 protein once. The sample yields 400,000 to 600,000 distinct CDR3 sequences, 20% to 25% seen once. Time point denoted: persistent/refractory GD, antithyroid drugs over 5 years with positive TRAb. RNA extracted from PBMCs served as the sequencing template. The sequencing here drew on peripheral blood mononuclear cells (PBMCs), taken when the disease was refractory, from a patient treated with antithyroid drugs. Receptor source: a female donor with Graves disease.

In this sample, this clonotype turned up many times. One junction end disagrees with the germline gene, perhaps due to a read error. This chain links TRBV7-3 with TRBJ1-2; no reliable D call. The CDR3 consists of 13 residues. CDR1 is SGHTA and CDR2 is FQGTGA in the germline V gene. The CDR3 loop is CASSLSVGYGYTF. The DNA of the CDR3 is TGTGCCAGCAGTTTAAGTGTTGGCTATGGCTACACCTTC.

This clonotype was found a few times. The chain recombines TRBV5-1 with TRBJ2-7, with D possibly matching TRBD2 (5 bases). This CDR3 has 13 residues. Deletions cut 5 bases from V and 2 bases from J, with 11 bases between. Looked up from germline, CDR1 is SGHRS and CDR2 is YFSETQ. In DNA form, the CDR3 reads TGCGCCAGCAGAACGGACGGGACCTACGAGCAGTACTTC. Residues: CASRTDGTYEQYF. The whole variable domain, remainder taken from reference TRBV5-1 and TRBJ2-7, is KAGVTQTPRYLIKTRGQQVTLSCSPISGHRSVSWYQQTPGQGLQFLFEYFSETQRNKGNFPGRFSGRQFSNSRSEMNVSTLELGDSALYLCASRTDGTYEQYFGPGTRLTVT.

The chain recombines TRBV28 with TRBJ1-1, with no clear D. V was shortened by 2 bases and J by 7 bases, with 8 bases between the two germline ends. This CDR3 contains 12 residues. Germline CDR1 reads MDHEN; CDR2 reads SYDVKM. DNA of the CDR3: TGTGCCAGCAGTTTAATTCGTGGTGAAGCTTTCTTT. This codes for CASSLIRGEAFF.

The gene calls are TRBV7-3 and TRBJ2-7, with 12 bases aligning to TRBD1. Losses at the gene ends were 3 bases for V and 5 bases for J; bases not matched to a gene: 11. The CDR3 spans 17 residues. Looked up from germline, CDR1 is SGHTA and CDR2 is FQGTGA. The CDR3 region has the DNA TGTGCCAGCAGCTTGGAACCGGGACAGGGGGCTTGGAACGAGCAGTACTTC. This codes for CASSLEPGQGAWNEQYF.